These 18 T cell receptor beta chains came from one sample sequenced in a study of CD8+ T cells in alopecia areata. RNA extraction and reverse transcription yielded cDNA as sequencing template. The protocol was immunoSEQ multiplex PCR, while the TCRdb copy is restricted to in-frame clones and leaves out a portion. This table has 98,000 or so clones, about 50% appearing once. The sample taken for sequencing was NKG2D-low CD8+ T cells sorted from blood. The receptor set was obtained from a human donor with alopecia areata.

This clone was detected only a few times. The chain has TRBV5-1 and TRBJ2-7; D not certain. Trimming left V 0 bases short and J 0 bases short, with 7 bases between. The germline V gene has CDR1 SGHRS and CDR2 YFSETQ. The CDR3 runs to 14 residues. The CDR3 region is CASSLDLASYEQYF. Here the CDR3 DNA reads TGCGCCAGCAGCTTGGATTTGGCCTCCTACGAGCAGTACTTC.

The chain couples TRBV29-1 to TRBJ2-2; D is perhaps TRBD1 (6 bases). The CDR3 has 13 residues. Per germline, CDR1 SQVTM and CDR2 ANQGSEA. V gave up 4 bases and J gave up 4 bases, with 10 bases separating them. CDR3 nucleotide sequence: TGCAGCGTTGGTCCAGGGGTCACCGGGGAGCTGTTTTTT. This encodes CSVGPGVTGELFF.

The chain uses TRBV27 and TRBJ1-1; no reliable D call. Germline assignment: CDR1 MNHEY and CDR2 SMNVEV (reference sequence). The CDR3 loop spans 12 amino acids. Trimming cost V 1 base and J 5 bases, with 5 bases left between them. The CDR3 bases are TGTGCCAGCAGTTTATTGGGGACTGAAGCTTTCTTT. It yields the protein CASSLLGTEAFF.

Comments on this clone: Other DNA sequences from this sample encode an identical CDR3 as well. V and J are TRBV9 and TRBJ2-3, with 8 bases aligning to TRBD2. The CDR3 has 13 residues. In germline, CDR1 is SGDLS, CDR2 YYNGEE. J lost 3 bases, V lost 3 bases, and 0 bases had no gene match. CDR3 loop: CASSAGGTDTQYF. The CDR3 DNA reads as TGTGCCAGCAGCGCGGGAGGGACAGATACGCAGTATTTT.

This clone showed up just a few times. The J gene is TRBJ2-3, the V gene TRBV18; no clear D gene. The CDR3 totals 16 residues. V lost 2 bases and J 5 bases, leaving 17 bases between the germline ends. Per germline, CDR1 KGHSH and CDR2 LQKENI. The CDR3 spells CASSPKPYNALDTQYF. The CDR3 nucleotides read TGTGCCAGCTCACCAAAACCTTACAACGCGTTAGATACGCAGTATTTT.

The chain has TRBV19 and TRBJ2-1; 7 nucleotides agree with TRBD1. Germline loops: CDR1 LNHDA, CDR2 SQIVND (reference sequence). With V trimmed by 5 bases and J by 1 base, 5 bases remained unmatched. The CDR3 is made up of 15 amino acids. The CDR3 sequence: CASSEQGWSYNEQFF. CDR3 nucleotide sequence: TGTGCCAGTAGTGAACAGGGGTGGTCCTACAATGAGCAGTTCTTC.

This chain uses TRBV7-9 with TRBJ2-1, with TRBD2 matching over 11 bases. V trimming: 5 bases; J trimming: 8 bases; junction bases outside the gene matches: 8. This CDR3 is 15 amino acids long. CDR1 SEHNR and CDR2 FQNEAQ come from the germline V gene (reference sequence). The CDR3 nucleotides read TGTGCCAGCAGCGGGGAGGGACTAGCGGCCCATGAGCAGTTCTTC. Its protein is CASSGEGLAAHEQFF.

V gene TRBV27 combines with J gene TRBJ2-1; 14 bases align to TRBD2. CDR3 length: 18 amino acids. The germline V gene has CDR1 MNHEY and CDR2 SMNVEV (reference sequence). J lost 0 bases, V lost 4 bases, and 5 bases had no gene match. The CDR3 DNA reads TGTGCCAGCAGTTCTTGGACTAGCGGGGGGAGCTCCTACAATGAGCAGTTCTTC. Protein product: CASSSWTSGGSSYNEQFF.

This sequence joins TRBV13 and TRBJ2-2; D is uncertain. Germline CDR1 reads PRHDT; CDR2 reads FYEKMQ (reference sequence). The CDR3 has 12 residues. The V gene lost 5 bases and the J gene lost 6 bases, with 7 bases spanning the gap. CDR3 DNA sequence: TGTGCCAGCAGCCTACAAGCCGGGGAGCTGTTTTTT. Its protein is CASSLQAGELFF.

This clone appeared a few times. CDR3 residues: CASSYQLNYGYTF. CDR3 nucleotide sequence: TGTGCCAGCAGTTACCAGCTTAACTATGGCTACACCTTC. V and J are TRBV27 and TRBJ1-2; D gene ambiguous. V shed 4 bases and J shed 1 base, with 7 bases lying between them. This CDR3 comprises 13 residues. Germline-derived CDR1 and CDR2 are MNHEY and SMNVEV (reference sequence).

Here the CDR3 DNA reads TGTGCCAGCAGCGCTCGGACTGGGGGGACTGAAGCTTTCTTT. This sequence encodes CASSARTGGTEAFF. The J gene is TRBJ1-1, the V gene TRBV9; D is possibly TRBD1 (5 bases). CDR1 is SGDLS and CDR2 is YYNGEE in the germline V gene. V was clipped by 3 bases and J by 5 bases, with 14 bases between them. The CDR3 runs to 14 residues. Drawing the rest from reference TRBV9 and TRBJ1-1, the complete variable domain is DSGVTQTPKHLITATGQRVTLRCSPRSGDLSVYWYQQSLDQGLQFLIQYYNGEERAKGNILERFSAQQFPDLHSELNLSSLELGDSALYFCASSARTGGTEAFFGQGTRLTVV.

The chain combines TRBV6-5 with TRBJ1-1; no clear D gene. This CDR3 comprises 15 residues. Germline values: CDR1 MNHEY, CDR2 SVGAGI. Trimming left V 0 bases short and J 7 bases short, with 15 bases between. The CDR3 coding sequence is TGTGCCAGCAGTTACTCGAGTTATGCGGGGAATGAAGCTTTCTTT. This codes for CASSYSSYAGNEAFF.

The chain carries TRBV30 and TRBJ2-6, with unresolved D. The CDR3 is 14 amino acids. V shed 0 bases and J shed 1 base, with 4 bases lying between them. Per germline, CDR1 GTSNPN and CDR2 SVGIG (reference sequence). CDR3 protein: CAWSVESGANVLTF. CDR3 in DNA: TGTGCCTGGAGTGTTGAGTCTGGGGCCAACGTCCTGACTTTC.

J is TRBJ2-7 and V is TRBV6-5; tentative D call: TRBD1 (6 bases). Trimming removed 4 bases from V and 3 bases from J, with 10 bases in between. The germline V gene encodes CDR1 MNHEY and CDR2 SVGAGI. The CDR3 is 13 amino acids. The CDR3 region is CASSFTGLYEQYF. CDR3 DNA: TGTGCCAGCAGTTTCACAGGGCTCTACGAGCAGTACTTC.

About this clone: The junction departs from germline at one end; a sequencing error may be responsible. The rearrangement uses TRBV30 and TRBJ1-1, with unresolved D. The CDR3 runs to 12 residues. Looked up from germline, CDR1 is GTSNPN and CDR2 is SVGIG (reference sequence). The DNA of the CDR3 is TGTGCCAGGAGGGCCCGCGGATCTGAAGCTTTCTTT. This encodes CARRARGSEAFF.

The rearrangement links TRBV29-1 to TRBJ2-7, with 9 bases fitting TRBD1. This CDR3 region has 12 residues. Germline V gene sequence: CDR1 SQVTM, CDR2 ANQGSEA. Trimming at V came to 5 bases and at J to 6 bases, leaving 5 bases not matched to a gene. The CDR3 here is CSVTGGYGEQYF. CDR3 bases: TGCAGCGTTACAGGGGGCTATGGCGAGCAGTACTTC.

The chain is built from TRBV19 and TRBJ2-5; 7 bases agree with TRBD2. The CDR3 spans 15 residues. The germline V gene has CDR1 LNHDA and CDR2 SQIVND (reference sequence). The J segment lost 4 bases and the V segment lost 3 bases, leaving 8 bases of the junction unmatched. The CDR3 nucleotides are TGTGCCAGTAGTATTGTGGGAGGGCCTTTAGAGACCCAGTACTTC. Protein: CASSIVGGPLETQYF.

This clone was counted a few times. V and J are TRBV28 and TRBJ1-5; TRBD1 matches at 7 bases. This CDR3 is built from 15 residues. Germline CDR1 is MDHEN and CDR2 is SYDVKM. V dropped 3 bases and J dropped 7; count of bases not matched to a gene: 9. The CDR3 DNA sequence: TGTGCCAGCAGTTTCAGACAGGGAATGGAGCAGCCCCAGCATTTT. Translation gives CASSFRQGMEQPQHF.